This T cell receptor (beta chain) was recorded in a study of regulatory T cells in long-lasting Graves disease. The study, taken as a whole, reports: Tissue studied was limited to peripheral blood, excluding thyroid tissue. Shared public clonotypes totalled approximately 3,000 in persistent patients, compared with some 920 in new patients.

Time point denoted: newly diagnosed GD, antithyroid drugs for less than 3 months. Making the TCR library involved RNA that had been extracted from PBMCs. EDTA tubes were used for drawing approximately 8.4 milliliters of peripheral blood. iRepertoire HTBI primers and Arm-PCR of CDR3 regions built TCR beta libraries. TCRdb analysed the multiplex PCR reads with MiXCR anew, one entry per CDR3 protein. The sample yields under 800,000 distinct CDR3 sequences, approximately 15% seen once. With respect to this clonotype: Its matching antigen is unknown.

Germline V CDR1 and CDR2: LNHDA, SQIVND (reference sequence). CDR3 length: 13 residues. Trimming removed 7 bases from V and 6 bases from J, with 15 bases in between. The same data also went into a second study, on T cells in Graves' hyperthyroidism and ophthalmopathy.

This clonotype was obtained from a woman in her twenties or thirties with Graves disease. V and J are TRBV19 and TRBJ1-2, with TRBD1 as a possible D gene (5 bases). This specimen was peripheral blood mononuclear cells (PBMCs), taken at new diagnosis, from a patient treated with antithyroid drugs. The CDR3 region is CASTQTQANGYTF. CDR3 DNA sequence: TGTGCCAGTACCCAGACACAGGCTAATGGCTACACCTTC.